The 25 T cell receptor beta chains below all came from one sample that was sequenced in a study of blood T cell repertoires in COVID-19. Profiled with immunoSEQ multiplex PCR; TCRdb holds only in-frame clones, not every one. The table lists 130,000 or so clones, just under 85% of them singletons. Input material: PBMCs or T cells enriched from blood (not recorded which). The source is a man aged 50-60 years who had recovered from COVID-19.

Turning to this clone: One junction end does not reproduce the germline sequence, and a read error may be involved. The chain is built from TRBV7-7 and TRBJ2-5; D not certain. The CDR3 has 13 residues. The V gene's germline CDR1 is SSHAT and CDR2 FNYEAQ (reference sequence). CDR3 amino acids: CASSFEVQETQYF. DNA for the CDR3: TGTGCTAGCAGCTTTGAGGTTCAAGAGACCCAGTACTTC.

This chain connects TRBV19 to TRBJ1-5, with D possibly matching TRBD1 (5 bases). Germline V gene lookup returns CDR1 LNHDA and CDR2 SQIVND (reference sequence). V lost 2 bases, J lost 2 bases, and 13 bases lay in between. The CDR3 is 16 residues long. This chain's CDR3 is CASSIRPGGGNQPQHF. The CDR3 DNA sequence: TGTGCCAGTAGTATAAGGCCCGGGGGTGGCAATCAGCCCCAGCATTTT.

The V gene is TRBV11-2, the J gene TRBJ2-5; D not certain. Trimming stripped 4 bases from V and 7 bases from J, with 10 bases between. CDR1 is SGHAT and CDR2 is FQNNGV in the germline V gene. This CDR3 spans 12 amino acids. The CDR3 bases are TGTGCCAGCAGCTCAGAGTTGGCGACCCAGTACTTC. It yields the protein CASSSELATQYF.

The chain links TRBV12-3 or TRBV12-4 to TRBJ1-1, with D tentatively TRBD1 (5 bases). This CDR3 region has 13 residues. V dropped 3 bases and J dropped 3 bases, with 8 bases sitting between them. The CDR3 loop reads CASSFRADTEAFF. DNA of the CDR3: TGTGCCAGCAGTTTCAGGGCGGACACTGAAGCTTTCTTT.

The CDR3 spells CASSGLESREQFF. CDR3 sequence (DNA): TGCGCCAGCAGCGGACTAGAATCGCGTGAGCAGTTCTTC. The V gene is TRBV4-3, the J gene TRBJ2-1; 7 nucleotides agree with TRBD2. The germline V gene encodes CDR1 LGHNA and CDR2 YSLEER. After removal of 5 bases from V and 9 bases from J, the junction contained 7 bases not matched to a gene. This CDR3 region has 13 residues.

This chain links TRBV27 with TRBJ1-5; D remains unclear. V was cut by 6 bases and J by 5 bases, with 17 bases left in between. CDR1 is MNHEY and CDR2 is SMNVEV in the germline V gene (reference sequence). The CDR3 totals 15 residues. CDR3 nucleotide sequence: TGTGCCAGCAGCACAACTCCGGGGAGATATCAGCCCCAGCATTTT. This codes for CASSTTPGRYQPQHF.

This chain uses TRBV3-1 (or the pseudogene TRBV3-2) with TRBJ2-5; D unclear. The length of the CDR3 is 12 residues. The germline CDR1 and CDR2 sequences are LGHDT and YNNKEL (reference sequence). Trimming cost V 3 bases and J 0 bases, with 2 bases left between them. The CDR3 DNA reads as TGTGCCAGCAGCCACAACCAAGAGACCCAGTACTTC. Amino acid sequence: CASSHNQETQYF.

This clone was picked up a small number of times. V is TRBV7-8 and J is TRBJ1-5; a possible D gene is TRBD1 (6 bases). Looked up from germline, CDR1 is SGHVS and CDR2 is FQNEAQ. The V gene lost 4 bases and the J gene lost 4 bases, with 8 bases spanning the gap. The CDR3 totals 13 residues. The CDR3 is CASSSTGNQPQHF. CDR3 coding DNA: TGTGCCAGCAGCTCTACAGGGAATCAGCCCCAGCATTTT. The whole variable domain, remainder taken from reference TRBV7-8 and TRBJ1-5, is GAGVSQSPRYKVAKRGQDVALRCDPISGHVSLFWYQQALGQGPEFLTYFQNEAQLDKSGLPSDRFFAERPEGSVSTLKIQRTQQEDSAVYLCASSSTGNQPQHFGDGTRLSIL.

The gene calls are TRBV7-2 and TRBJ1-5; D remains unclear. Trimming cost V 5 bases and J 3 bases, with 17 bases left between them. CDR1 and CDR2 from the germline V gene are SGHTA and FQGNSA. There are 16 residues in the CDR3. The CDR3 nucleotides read TGTGCCAGCAGCCTCTCGACGGGAATCAACAATCAGCCCCAGCATTTT. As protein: CASSLSTGINNQPQHF.

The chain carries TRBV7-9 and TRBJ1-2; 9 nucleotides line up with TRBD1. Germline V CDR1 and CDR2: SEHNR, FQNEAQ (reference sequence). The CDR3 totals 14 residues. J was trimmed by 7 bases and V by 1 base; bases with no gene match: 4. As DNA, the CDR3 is TGTGCCAGCAGCTTAGAGGGACAGGGACTTGGCTACACCTTC. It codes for CASSLEGQGLGYTF. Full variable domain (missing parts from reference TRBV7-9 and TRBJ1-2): DTGVSQNPRHKITKRGQNVTFRCDPISEHNRLYWYRQTLGQGPEFLTYFQNEAQLEKSRLLSDRFSAERPKGSFSTLEIQRTEQGDSAMYLCASSLEGQGLGYTFGSGTRLTVV.

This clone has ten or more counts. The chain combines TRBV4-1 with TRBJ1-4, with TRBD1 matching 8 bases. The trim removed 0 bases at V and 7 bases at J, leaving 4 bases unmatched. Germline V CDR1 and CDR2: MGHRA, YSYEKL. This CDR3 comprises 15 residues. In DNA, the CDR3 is TGCGCCAGCAGCCAAGATCGCCAGGGGGCTGAAAAACTGTTTTTT. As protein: CASSQDRQGAEKLFF.

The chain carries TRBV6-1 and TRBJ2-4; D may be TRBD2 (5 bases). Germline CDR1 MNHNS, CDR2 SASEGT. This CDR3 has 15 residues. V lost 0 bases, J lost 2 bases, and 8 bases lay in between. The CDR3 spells CASSEAPGTKNIQYF. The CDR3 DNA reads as TGTGCCAGCAGTGAAGCACCCGGGACCAAAAACATTCAGTACTTC.

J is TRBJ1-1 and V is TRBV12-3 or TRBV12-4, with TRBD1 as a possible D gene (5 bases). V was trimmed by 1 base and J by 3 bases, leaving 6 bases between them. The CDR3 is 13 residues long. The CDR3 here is CASSLGRDTEAFF. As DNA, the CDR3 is TGTGCCAGCAGTTTAGGCAGGGACACTGAAGCTTTCTTT.

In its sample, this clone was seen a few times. The CDR3, as DNA: TGCGCCAGCAGCGACGGGACAGGGGCTTCCTCCTACGAGCAGTACTTC. Translating it yields CASSDGTGASSYEQYF. The chain joins TRBV5-1 to TRBJ2-7, with 10 bases fitting TRBD1. CDR1 SGHRS and CDR2 YFSETQ come from the germline V gene. The CDR3 totals 16 residues. V was clipped by 4 bases and J by 0 bases; unmatched bases: 7.

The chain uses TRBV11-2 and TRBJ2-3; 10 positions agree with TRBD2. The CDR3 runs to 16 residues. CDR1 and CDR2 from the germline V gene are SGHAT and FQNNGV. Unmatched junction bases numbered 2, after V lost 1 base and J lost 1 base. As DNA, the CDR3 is TGTGCCAGCAGCTTAGGTAGCGGGGGGCGCACAGATACGCAGTATTTT. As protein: CASSLGSGGRTDTQYF.

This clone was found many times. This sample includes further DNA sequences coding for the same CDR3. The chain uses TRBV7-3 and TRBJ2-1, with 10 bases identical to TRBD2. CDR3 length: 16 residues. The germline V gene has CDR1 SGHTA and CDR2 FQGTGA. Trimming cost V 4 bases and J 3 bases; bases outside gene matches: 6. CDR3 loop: CASSSSGLANYNEQFF. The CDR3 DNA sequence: TGTGCCAGCAGCTCCTCGGGACTAGCGAACTACAATGAGCAGTTCTTC.

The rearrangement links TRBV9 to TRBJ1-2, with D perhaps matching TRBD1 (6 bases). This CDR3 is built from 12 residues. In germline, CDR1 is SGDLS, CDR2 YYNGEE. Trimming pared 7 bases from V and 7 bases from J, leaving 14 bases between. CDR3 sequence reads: CASDRPSGGYTF. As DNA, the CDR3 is TGTGCCAGCGACAGGCCCTCTGGTGGCTACACCTTC.

The CDR3 is CASSSSYGYTF. CDR3 bases: TGTGCCAGCAGCTCCTCCTATGGCTACACCTTC. The chain has TRBV12-3 or TRBV12-4 and TRBJ1-2; D gene unclear. The CDR3 loop spans 11 amino acids. Trimming stripped 6 bases from V and 4 bases from J, with 6 bases between.

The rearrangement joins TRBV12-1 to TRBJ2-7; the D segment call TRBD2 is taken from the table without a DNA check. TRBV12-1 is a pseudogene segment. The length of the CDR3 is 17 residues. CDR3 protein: CASSFESREGSRDEQYF. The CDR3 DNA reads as TGTGCCAGCAGCTTTGAGAGTAGGGAGGGGAGCCGCGACGAGCAGTACTTC.

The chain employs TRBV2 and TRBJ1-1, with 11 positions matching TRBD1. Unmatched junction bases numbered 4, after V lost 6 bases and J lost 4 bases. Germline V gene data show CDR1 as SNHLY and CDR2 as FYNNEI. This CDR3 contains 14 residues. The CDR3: CASRRTGGGTEAFF. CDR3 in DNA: TGTGCCAGCAGAAGGACAGGGGGCGGCACTGAAGCTTTCTTT.

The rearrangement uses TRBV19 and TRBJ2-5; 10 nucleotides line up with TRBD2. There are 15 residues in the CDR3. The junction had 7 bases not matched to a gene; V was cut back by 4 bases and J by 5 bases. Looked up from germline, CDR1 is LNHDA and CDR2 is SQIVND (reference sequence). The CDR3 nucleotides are TGTGCCAGTAGTACAATAGCGGGGGGAGACGAGACCCAGTACTTC. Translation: CASSTIAGGDETQYF.

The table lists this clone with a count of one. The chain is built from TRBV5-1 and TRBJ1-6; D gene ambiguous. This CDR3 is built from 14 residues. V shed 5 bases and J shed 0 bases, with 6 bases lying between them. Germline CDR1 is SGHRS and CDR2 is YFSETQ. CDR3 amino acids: CASSLSSYNSPLHF. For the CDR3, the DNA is TGCGCCAGCAGTCTTAGCTCCTATAATTCACCCCTCCACTTT. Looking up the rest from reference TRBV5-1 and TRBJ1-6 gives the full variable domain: KAGVTQTPRYLIKTRGQQVTLSCSPISGHRSVSWYQQTPGQGLQFLFEYFSETQRNKGNFPGRFSGRQFSNSRSEMNVSTLELGDSALYLCASSLSSYNSPLHFGNGTRLTVT.

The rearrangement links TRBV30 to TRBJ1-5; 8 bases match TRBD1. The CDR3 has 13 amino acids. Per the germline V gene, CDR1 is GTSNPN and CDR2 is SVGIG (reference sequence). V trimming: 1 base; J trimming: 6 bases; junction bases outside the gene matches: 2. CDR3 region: CAWSGTGSQPQHF. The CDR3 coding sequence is TGTGCCTGGAGTGGGACAGGGAGTCAGCCCCAGCATTTT.

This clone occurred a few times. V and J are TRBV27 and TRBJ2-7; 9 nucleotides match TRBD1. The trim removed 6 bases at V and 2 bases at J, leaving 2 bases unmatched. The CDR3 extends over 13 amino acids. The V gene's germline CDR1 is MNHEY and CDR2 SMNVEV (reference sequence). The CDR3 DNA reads TGTGCCAGCAGGACAGGGGGAACCTACGAGCAGTACTTC. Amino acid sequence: CASRTGGTYEQYF.

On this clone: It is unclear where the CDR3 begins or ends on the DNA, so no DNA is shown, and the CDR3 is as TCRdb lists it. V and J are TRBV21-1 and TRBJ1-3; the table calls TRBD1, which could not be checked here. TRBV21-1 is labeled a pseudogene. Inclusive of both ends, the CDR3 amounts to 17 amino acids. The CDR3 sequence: CASSKEVGQGIENTIYF.